These T cell receptor beta chains were read from a single sample in a study of CD8+ T cells in alopecia areata. TCRdb keeps only in-frame clones here, not all; method: immunoSEQ multiplex PCR. The data contain 100,000 to 150,000 clones, 60% to 65% of them seen just once; the ten biggest clones take up 5.7%. The sample was CD4+ T cells sorted from blood, taken at week 4, from a patient treated with tofacitinib. Receptor source: a human donor with alopecia areata. Each CDR3 is given with its conserved first and last residue. D genes are given only for firm matches. For some rows the clone size is stated as once, few or many, or as a class when expanded; others skip it.

J | D | V | size | DNA | CDR3
TRBJ2-4 | TRBD1 | TRBV29-1 | once | TGCAGCGTCGGCGGGACAGGTCATCCCCCTACGGCCAAAAACATTCAGTACTTC | CSVGGTGHPPTAKNIQYF
TRBJ2-7 | TRBD1 | TRBV5-1 | - | TGCGCCAGCAGCTCGATTACATCTGGGACAGCCGAGCAGTACTTC | CASSSITSGTAEQYF
TRBJ2-3 | - | TRBV27 | - | TGTGCCAGCAGGGCGACTACAGATACGCAGTATTTT | CASRATTDTQYF
TRBJ1-1 | TRBD1 | TRBV9 | - | TGTGCCAGCAGCGTAGGAGGGGGCATGGCCACTGAAGCTTTCTTT | CASSVGGGMATEAFF
TRBJ2-1 | - | TRBV7-9 | few | TGTGCCAGCAGCTTAGCGCTCAGGGAGGTGCAGTTCTTC | CASSLALREVQFF
TRBJ2-7 | TRBD2 | TRBV29-1 | - | TGCAGCGCTAAAGAGGGGACTAGCGGGAGTCTCTACGAGCAGTACTTC | CSAKEGTSGSLYEQYF
TRBJ2-1 | - | TRBV5-6 | - | TGTGCCAGCAGCTTTAGAGCGAGAGGGCTGGATGAGCAGTTCTTC | CASSFRARGLDEQFF
TRBJ1-5 | TRBD1 | TRBV5-6 | - | TGTGCCAGCAGCCCAAGGCGGACAGGGGATCAGCCCCAGCATTTT | CASSPRRTGDQPQHF
TRBJ1-1 | TRBD1 | TRBV6-6 | - | TGTGCCAGCGGGACAGGGGACACTGAAGCTTTCTTT | CASGTGDTEAFF
TRBJ2-4 | - | TRBV7-6 | - | TGTGCCAGCAGCGAAGGACGGGAGATGGCCAAAAACATTCAGTACTTC | CASSEGREMAKNIQYF
TRBJ2-1 | TRBD2 | TRBV11-2 | once | TGTGCCAGCAGCTTAGTAGCGGGAGACAGTAATGAGCAGTTCTTC | CASSLVAGDSNEQFF